This T cell receptor beta chain derives from a study of T-cell memory formation after mild COVID-19. Turning to the study itself: Across donors, TCR clusters were largely donor specific.

5'RACE primed at constant segments yielded TCR alpha and TCR beta cDNA libraries bearing sample barcodes and UMIs. TCRdb recomputed calls from the 5' RACE reads with MiXCR, one row per CDR3 protein. The data contain about 210,000 distinct CDR3 sequences, about 10% of them singletons. The CDR3 spans 14 residues. V was pared by 9 bases and J by 2 bases, with 8 bases of the junction left unmatched. The germline CDR1 and CDR2 sequences are LGHNA and YSLEER. General study results and limits: Unconfirmed was the SARS-CoV-2 specificity of second-wave clones that peaked on day 37. CD4+ contracting clones were mainly CM and EM; CD8+ ones, EMRA.

A remark on this clonotype: The antigen is not known.

The sample comprised PBMCs or a T cell subset sorted from them (not recorded which). This clonotype was obtained from a man aged 18 to 29 who had mild COVID-19 (a few samples of this study predate the infection). Cell type and time point are not known. This chain connects TRBV4-3 to TRBJ2-3; TRBD1 aligns across 7 bases. The CDR3 DNA reads as TGCGCCAGTGGTCCAGGGGGAGACACAGATACGCAGTATTTT. Its protein product is CASGPGGDTDTQYF.